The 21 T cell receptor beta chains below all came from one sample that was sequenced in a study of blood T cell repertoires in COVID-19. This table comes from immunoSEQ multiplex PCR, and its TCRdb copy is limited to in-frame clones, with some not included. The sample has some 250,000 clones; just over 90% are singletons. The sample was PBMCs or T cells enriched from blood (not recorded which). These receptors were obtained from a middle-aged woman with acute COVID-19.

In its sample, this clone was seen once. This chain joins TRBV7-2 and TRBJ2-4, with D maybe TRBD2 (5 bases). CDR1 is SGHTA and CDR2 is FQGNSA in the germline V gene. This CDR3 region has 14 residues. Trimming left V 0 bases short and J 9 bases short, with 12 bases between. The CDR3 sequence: CASSLAVAPSIQYF. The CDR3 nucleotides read TGTGCCAGCAGCTTAGCAGTAGCGCCCAGCATTCAGTACTTC.

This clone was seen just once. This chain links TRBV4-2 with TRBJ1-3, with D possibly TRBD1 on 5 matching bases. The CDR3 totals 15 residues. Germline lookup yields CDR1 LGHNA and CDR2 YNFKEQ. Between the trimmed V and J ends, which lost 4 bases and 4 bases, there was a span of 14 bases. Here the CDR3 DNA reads TGTGCCAGCAGCCGGCCTACGGACATCGGAAACACCATATATTTT. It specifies CASSRPTDIGNTIYF.

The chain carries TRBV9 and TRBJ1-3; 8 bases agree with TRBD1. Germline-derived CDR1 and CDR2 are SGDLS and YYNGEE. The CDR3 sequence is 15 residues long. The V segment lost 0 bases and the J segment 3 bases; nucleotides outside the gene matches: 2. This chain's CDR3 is CASSVDGQGGNTIYF. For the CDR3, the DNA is TGTGCCAGCAGCGTAGACGGACAGGGTGGAAACACCATATATTTT.

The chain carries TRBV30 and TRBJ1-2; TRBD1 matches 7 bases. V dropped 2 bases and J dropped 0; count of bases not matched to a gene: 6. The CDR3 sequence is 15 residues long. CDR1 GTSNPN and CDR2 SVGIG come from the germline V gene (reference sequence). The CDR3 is CAWSQGGSANYGYTF. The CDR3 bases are TGTGCCTGGAGTCAGGGGGGATCAGCTAACTATGGCTACACCTTC.

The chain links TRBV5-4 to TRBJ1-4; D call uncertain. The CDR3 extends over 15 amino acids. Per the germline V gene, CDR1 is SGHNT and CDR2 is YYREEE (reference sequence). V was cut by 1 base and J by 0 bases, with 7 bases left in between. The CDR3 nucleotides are TGTGCCAGCAGCTTGAGCCCGGCAACTAATGAAAAACTGTTTTTT. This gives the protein CASSLSPATNEKLFF.

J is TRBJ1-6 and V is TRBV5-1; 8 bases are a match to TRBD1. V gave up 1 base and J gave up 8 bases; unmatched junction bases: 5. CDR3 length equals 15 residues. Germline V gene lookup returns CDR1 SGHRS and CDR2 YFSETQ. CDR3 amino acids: CASSLTGGVDSPLHF. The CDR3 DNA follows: TGCGCCAGCAGCTTGACAGGGGGAGTGGATTCACCCCTCCACTTT.

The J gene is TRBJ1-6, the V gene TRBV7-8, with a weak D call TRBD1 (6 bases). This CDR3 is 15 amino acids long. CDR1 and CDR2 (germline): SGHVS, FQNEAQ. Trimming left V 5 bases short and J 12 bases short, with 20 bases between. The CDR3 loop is CASSLTDGQSQPLHF. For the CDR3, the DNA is TGTGCCAGCAGCCTAACCGACGGACAGTCACAACCCCTCCACTTT.

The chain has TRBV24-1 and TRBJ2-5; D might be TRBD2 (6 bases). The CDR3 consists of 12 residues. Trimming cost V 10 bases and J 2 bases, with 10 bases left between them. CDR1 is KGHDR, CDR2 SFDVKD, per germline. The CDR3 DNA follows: TGTGCCACTGGGACTTCACAAGAGACCCAGTACTTC. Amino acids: CATGTSQETQYF.

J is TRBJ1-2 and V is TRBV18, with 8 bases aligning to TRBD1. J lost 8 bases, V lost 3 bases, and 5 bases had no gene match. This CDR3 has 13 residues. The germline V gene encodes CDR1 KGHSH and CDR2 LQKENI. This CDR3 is CASSPGQGWGYTF. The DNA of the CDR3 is TGTGCCAGCTCACCCGGACAGGGTTGGGGCTACACCTTC.

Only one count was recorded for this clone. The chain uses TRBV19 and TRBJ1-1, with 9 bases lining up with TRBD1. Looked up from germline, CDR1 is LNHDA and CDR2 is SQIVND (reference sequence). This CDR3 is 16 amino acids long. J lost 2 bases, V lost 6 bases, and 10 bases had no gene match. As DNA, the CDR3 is TGTGCCAGTAGGTTTATTGGGGACAGGGCCAACACTGAAGCTTTCTTT. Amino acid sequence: CASRFIGDRANTEAFF.

DNA of the CDR3: TGTGCCAGTAGTGCCGGGACAGGGATCTCTGGGGCCAACGTCCTGACTTTC. Translation: CASSAGTGISGANVLTF. V gene TRBV19 combines with J gene TRBJ2-6; 9 nucleotides match TRBD1. The CDR3 sequence is 17 residues long. The V gene end was trimmed by 5 bases and the J gene end by 0 bases; junction bases not matched to a gene: 5. Germline CDR1 LNHDA, CDR2 SQIVND (reference sequence).

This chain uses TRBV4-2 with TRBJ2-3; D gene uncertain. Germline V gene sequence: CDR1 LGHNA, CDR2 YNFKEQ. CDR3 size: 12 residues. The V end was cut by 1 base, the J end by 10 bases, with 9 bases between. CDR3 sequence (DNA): TGTGCCAGCAGCCAAGGTGGAGAGCCGCAGTATTTT. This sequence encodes CASSQGGEPQYF.

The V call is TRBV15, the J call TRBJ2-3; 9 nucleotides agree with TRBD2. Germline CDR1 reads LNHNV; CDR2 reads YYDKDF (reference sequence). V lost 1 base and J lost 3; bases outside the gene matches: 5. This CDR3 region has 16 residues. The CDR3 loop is CATSRASGVSTDTQYF. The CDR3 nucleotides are TGTGCCACCAGCAGAGCTAGCGGGGTATCGACAGATACGCAGTATTTT.

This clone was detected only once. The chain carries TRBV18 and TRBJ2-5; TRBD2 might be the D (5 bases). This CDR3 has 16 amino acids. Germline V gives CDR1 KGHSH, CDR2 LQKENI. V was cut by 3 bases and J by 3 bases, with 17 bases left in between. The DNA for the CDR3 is TGTGCCAGCTCACCCTGGGGAAGCGGAACCAAAGAGACCCAGTACTTC. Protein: CASSPWGSGTKETQYF.

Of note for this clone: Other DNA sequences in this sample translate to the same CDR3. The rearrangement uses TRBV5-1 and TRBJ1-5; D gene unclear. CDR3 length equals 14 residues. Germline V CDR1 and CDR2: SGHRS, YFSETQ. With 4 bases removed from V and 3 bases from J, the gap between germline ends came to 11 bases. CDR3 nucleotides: TGCGCCAGCAGCCTTGACGGGGTCAATCAGCCCCAGCATTTT. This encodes CASSLDGVNQPQHF.

The CDR3 bases are TGTGCCAGCAGTTCCGCCGGGGGGCAGTACTTC. The encoded protein is CASSSAGGQYF. This sequence joins TRBV12-3 or TRBV12-4 and TRBJ2-7; D is perhaps TRBD2 (6 bases). CDR3 length: 11 residues. V was cut by 4 bases and J by 9 bases, with 10 bases left in between.

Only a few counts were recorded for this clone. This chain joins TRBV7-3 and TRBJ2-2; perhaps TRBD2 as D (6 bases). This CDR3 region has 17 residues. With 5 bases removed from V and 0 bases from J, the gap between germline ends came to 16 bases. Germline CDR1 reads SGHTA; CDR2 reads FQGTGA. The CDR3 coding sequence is TGTGCCAGCAGCCAAGGACGCCGGGGGACGAACACCGGGGAGCTGTTTTTT. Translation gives CASSQGRRGTNTGELFF.

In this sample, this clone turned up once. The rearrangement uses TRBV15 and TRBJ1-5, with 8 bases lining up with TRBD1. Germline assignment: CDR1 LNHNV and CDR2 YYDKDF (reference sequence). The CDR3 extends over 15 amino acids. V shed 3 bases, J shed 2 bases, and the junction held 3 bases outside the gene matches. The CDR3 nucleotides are TGTGCCACCAGCAGGCCGGGACAGGGCAATCAGCCCCAGCATTTT. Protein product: CATSRPGQGNQPQHF.

The CDR3 DNA sequence: TGTGCCAGCAGTCTGTACCAGGGTATAAGCACTGAAGCTTTCTTT. This translates into CASSLYQGISTEAFF. The chain links TRBV5-6 to TRBJ1-1; D is perhaps TRBD1 (5 bases). This CDR3 contains 15 residues. The V gene lost 5 bases and the J gene lost 4 bases, with 18 bases spanning the gap. Germline loops: CDR1 SGHDT, CDR2 YYEEEE.

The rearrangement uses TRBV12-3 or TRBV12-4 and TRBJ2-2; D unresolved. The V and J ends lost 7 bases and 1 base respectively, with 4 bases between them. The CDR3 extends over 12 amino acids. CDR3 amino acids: CASKRNTGELFF. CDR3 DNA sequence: TGTGCCAGCAAGCGGAACACCGGGGAGCTGTTTTTT.

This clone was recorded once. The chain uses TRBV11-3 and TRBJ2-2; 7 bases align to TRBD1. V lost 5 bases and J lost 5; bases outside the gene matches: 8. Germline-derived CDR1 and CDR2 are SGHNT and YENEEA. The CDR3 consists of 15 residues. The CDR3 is CASSRQGSWTGELFF. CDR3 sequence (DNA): TGTGCCAGCAGCCGACAGGGTAGTTGGACCGGGGAGCTGTTTTTT.